This T cell receptor (beta chain) was retrieved from a study of Tregs in tolerant kidney transplant recipients. Germline CDR1 SGHAT, CDR2 FQNNGV. V gave up 1 base and J gave up 6 bases; unmatched junction bases: 4. The CDR3 spans 14 residues. The table came from immunoSEQ multiplex PCR; TCRdb's copy has only in-frame clones and leaves some out. The top ten hold about 0.61% of the sample, which has around 74,000 clones, roughly 98% seen once. The starting material was CD4+ T cells from blood, obtained before the transplant. The rearrangement joins TRBV11-2 to TRBJ1-1; 8 bases match TRBD1. This clonotype originated in a human donor who received a combined kidney and bone marrow transplant. Written as DNA, the CDR3 is TGTGCCAGCAGCTTAGGACTACAGGGGGCTGAAGCTTTCTTT. It encodes CASSLGLQGAEAFF.